This T cell receptor beta chain comes out of a study of cytomegalovirus exposure and HLA in healthy donors. The study, taken as a whole, reports: Listed as cytomegalovirus-associated were roughly 180 TCR beta chains. Rarity characterized most TCR sequences, yet some public TCRs appeared in many donors.

CDR1 is MDHEN, CDR2 SYDVKM, per germline. CDR3 length: 15 amino acids. V gave up 4 bases and J gave up 1 base, with 13 bases separating them. A word on this clone: As yet, its antigen is unknown.

Only in-frame clones appear in the TCRdb table, and some are missing; sequencing was by immunoSEQ multiplex PCR. The sample has some 260,000 clones; roughly 87% are singletons. This TCR was sampled from a man between 18 and 29 years old in good health and CMV-seropositive. Sequenced input: PBMCs. This chain connects TRBV28 to TRBJ1-2, with unresolved D. CDR3 nucleotide sequence: TGTGCCAGCAGTTACCAGGACGGTAATAACTATGGCTACACCTTC. Its protein product is CASSYQDGNNYGYTF.